The clone carrying this T cell receptor beta chain came up a few times. Its target is unknown. The sample is drawn from a study of vaccination and CD4 T cells after COVID-19. Treatment of the sample: approximately nine-day PBMC culture with coronavirus spike peptide pools or control peptides (ViraFEST assay). Study-level results: The appearance of a median about 90% of reactive clones in convalescent patients occurred only post-vaccination.

The CDR3 consists of 16 residues. The trim removed 2 bases at V and 5 bases at J, leaving 9 bases unmatched. Germline-derived CDR1 and CDR2 are MNHEY and SVGEGT. CD4+ T cells that had been cultured provided DNA sequenced with the Oncomine TCR Beta short-read assay. TCRdb independently ran MiXCR on the PCR reads; one entry per CDR3 protein. The sample consists of 15,000 or so distinct CDR3 sequences, less than 70% of them appearing once. This chain links TRBV6-2 or TRBV6-3 with TRBJ2-5, with 9 positions matching TRBD1. The TCR originated in a human donor who had recovered from COVID-19. Sequencing used CD4+ T cells from blood, cultured in vitro, obtained before SARS-CoV-2 vaccination. The CDR3 loop reads CASSYPDRGTRETQYF. The CDR3 DNA reads TGTGCCAGCAGTTACCCGGACAGGGGCACTCGGGAGACCCAGTACTTC.